This T cell receptor (beta chain) comes out of a study of early T cells in non-severe SARS-CoV-2 infection. Study-level background: Sequencing of bulk RNA from unsorted whole blood was done, without chain pairing.

Unique molecular identifier tags were affixed to discrete cDNA molecules. One entry per CDR3 protein, called by TCRdb with MiXCR from the 5' RACE reads. The sample yields roughly 110,000 distinct CDR3 sequences, 11% seen once. The CDR3 is 22 residues long. V shed 8 bases and J shed 0 bases, with 32 bases lying between them. Study-level findings and limits: VDJdb matching skewed toward anti-spike CD8 responses, missing private and CD4 specificities.

Remarks on this clonotype: What it binds is unknown.

The TCR originated in an adult who was a healthcare worker with PCR-confirmed SARS-CoV-2 infection or an uninfected control (not recorded which). Material for sequencing was whole blood. V usage is TRBV12-3 or TRBV12-4 and J usage is TRBJ2-6; tentatively, D is TRBD1 or TRBD2 (6 bases each). The CDR3 is CASEAPRGNFGTGVSGANVLTF. In DNA, the CDR3 is TGTGCCAGCGAGGCTCCGAGGGGGAACTTTGGGACTGGGGTCTCTGGGGCCAACGTCCTGACTTTC.